Here is one TCR beta chain with its context. Original analysis: Filtering differed because ImmunoSEQ produced junction-only sequences that carried no quality scores. TCRdb's table, derived via immunoSEQ multiplex PCR, lists solely in-frame clones and lacks some. That table is the source of V, J and clone size, and D and trimming were worked out from the DNA. The sample yields some 790,000 clones, 72% seen once. The sample belongs to a study of shared clonotypes between healthy human individuals. Study information: Per-donor plates numbered three CD4 naive, three CD4 memory, two CD8 naive and one CD8 memory.

The CDR3 runs to 13 residues. Trimming removed 1 base from V and 3 bases from J, with 8 bases in between. Germline CDR1 and CDR2: SGHRS and YFSETQ. The chain employs TRBV5-1 and TRBJ2-7, with unresolved D. Material: memory CD4+ T cells sorted from blood. As to subset: CD45RA-negative fraction. This sequence was found in a woman in her twenties or thirties in good health. CDR3 region: CASSLKHYYEQYF. Written as DNA, the CDR3 is TGCGCCAGCAGCTTGAAGCATTACTACGAGCAGTACTTC.